These T cell receptor beta chains were read from a single sample in a study of T cell changes during pregnancy in multiple sclerosis. Sequencing was performed with immunoSEQ multiplex PCR; in TCRdb, only in-frame clones are kept and a portion is missing. The sample yields 39,000 or so clones, approximately 91% seen once. Sequences were derived from CD4+ T cells from peripheral blood mononuclear cells, sampled after pregnancy. These receptor sequences come from a female donor in good health, enrolled as a control in a pregnancy study. Both conserved end residues are part of each CDR3. Each record gives: V gene, J gene, D gene, clone size, CDR3 DNA, CDR3 protein. D genes are given only for firm matches. Clone size appears in some rows only: once, few, many, or a class for an expanded clone.

V gene: TRBV7-9; J gene: TRBJ2-7; D gene: -; clone size: -; CDR3 DNA: TGTGCCAGCAGCGGTAGGAGTGCCTACGAGCAGTACTTC; CDR3 protein: CASSGRSAYEQYF
V gene: TRBV29-1; J gene: TRBJ1-1; D gene: -; clone size: -; CDR3 DNA: TGCAGCGTTGGGCAGGGTGGGTTGACTGAAGCTTTCTTT; CDR3 protein: CSVGQGGLTEAFF
V gene: TRBV30; J gene: TRBJ2-1; D gene: TRBD2; clone size: -; CDR3 DNA: TGTGCCTGGAGTCCACTCACGATAGCGGGGTACAATGAGCAGTTCTTC; CDR3 protein: CAWSPLTIAGYNEQFF
V gene: TRBV5-4; J gene: TRBJ2-5; D gene: TRBD2; clone size: -; CDR3 DNA: TGTGCCAGCAGCCCGGGAGGGGGTGAGGAGACCCAGTACTTC; CDR3 protein: CASSPGGGEETQYF
V gene: TRBV28; J gene: TRBJ1-4; D gene: -; clone size: -; CDR3 DNA: TGTGCCAGCAGTTCCTATTCAGGGGCTAATGAAAAACTGTTTTTT; CDR3 protein: CASSSYSGANEKLFF
V gene: TRBV6-4; J gene: TRBJ1-2; D gene: TRBD1; clone size: -; CDR3 DNA: TGTGCCAGCAGTGACTCGGCTGGTGCAGGGGGCTACCTTAGGGGCTACACCTTC; CDR3 protein: CASSDSAGAGGYLRGYTF
V gene: TRBV30; J gene: TRBJ2-5; D gene: TRBD1; clone size: -; CDR3 DNA: TGTGCCTGGACGGTCGACAGGGGGCTTCGGGAGACCCAGTACTTC; CDR3 protein: CAWTVDRGLRETQYF
V gene: TRBV2; J gene: TRBJ1-5; D gene: -; clone size: -; CDR3 DNA: TGTGCCAGCAGCGCTACTGACGGGAACAATCAGCCCCAGCATTTT; CDR3 protein: CASSATDGNNQPQHF
V gene: TRBV7-2; J gene: TRBJ1-3; D gene: TRBD1; clone size: -; CDR3 DNA: TGTGCCAGCAGCTTAGTCGCAGGGGGAGGAAACACCATATATTTT; CDR3 protein: CASSLVAGGGNTIYF
V gene: TRBV19; J gene: TRBJ2-7; D gene: TRBD1; clone size: -; CDR3 DNA: TGTGCCAGTAGTCTGGGACAGGCCTTCCCTACGGCGCAGTACTTC; CDR3 protein: CASSLGQAFPTAQYF
V gene: TRBV30; J gene: TRBJ2-2; D gene: TRBD2; clone size: -; CDR3 DNA: TGTGCCTGGAGGTCCCCCACTATGCGGGAGACCGGGGAGCTGTTTTTT; CDR3 protein: CAWRSPTMRETGELFF
V gene: TRBV6-5; J gene: TRBJ2-7; D gene: -; clone size: -; CDR3 DNA: TGTGCCAGCAGTTACGGAGGACTGGGTTCCTACGAGCAGTACTTC; CDR3 protein: CASSYGGLGSYEQYF
V gene: TRBV7-8; J gene: TRBJ2-1; D gene: TRBD2; clone size: -; CDR3 DNA: TGTGCCAGCAGCTTACTCCGGGGGGGCAACAATGAGCAGTTCTTC; CDR3 protein: CASSLLRGGNNEQFF
V gene: TRBV30; J gene: TRBJ2-5; D gene: -; clone size: -; CDR3 DNA: TGTGCCTGGAGTGTACAGGGTTGGGGGACCCAGTACTTC; CDR3 protein: CAWSVQGWGTQYF
V gene: TRBV7-2; J gene: TRBJ2-3; D gene: TRBD2; clone size: -; CDR3 DNA: TGTGCCAGCAGCTTAGTGGCTAGCGGAGGGGCGGCAGATACGCAGTATTTT; CDR3 protein: CASSLVASGGAADTQYF
V gene: TRBV19; J gene: TRBJ2-1; D gene: -; clone size: -; CDR3 DNA: TGTGCCAGCCAAGAGGGGGGACTACCGATATACAATGAGCAGTTCTTC; CDR3 protein: CASQEGGLPIYNEQFF
V gene: TRBV9; J gene: TRBJ2-2; D gene: -; clone size: -; CDR3 DNA: TGTGCCAGCAGCTTGGGCCCAACGAACACCGGGGAGCTGTTTTTT; CDR3 protein: CASSLGPTNTGELFF
V gene: TRBV27; J gene: TRBJ2-7; D gene: TRBD2; clone size: -; CDR3 DNA: TGTGCCAGCAGTCCCCGACTAGCGGGCCTGCCCTACGAGCAGTACTTC; CDR3 protein: CASSPRLAGLPYEQYF
V gene: TRBV7-9; J gene: TRBJ2-1; D gene: -; clone size: once; CDR3 DNA: TGTGCCAGCAGTTTACGAGGGACAAATGATGAGCAGTTCTTC; CDR3 protein: CASSLRGTNDEQFF
V gene: TRBV18; J gene: TRBJ2-1; D gene: TRBD2; clone size: -; CDR3 DNA: TGTGCCAGCTCACCACTGAGGGAGGGAGGGAATGAGCAGTTCTTC; CDR3 protein: CASSPLREGGNEQFF
V gene: TRBV28; J gene: TRBJ1-2; D gene: -; clone size: -; CDR3 DNA: TGTGCCAGCAGTACAGCCGTCTATGGCTACACCTTC; CDR3 protein: CASSTAVYGYTF
V gene: TRBV30; J gene: TRBJ2-7; D gene: -; clone size: -; CDR3 DNA: TGTGCCTGGGAAGTGGACGGGGGATCCTACGAGCAGTACTTC; CDR3 protein: CAWEVDGGSYEQYF
V gene: TRBV7-7; J gene: TRBJ2-2; D gene: TRBD2; clone size: -; CDR3 DNA: TGTGCTAGCAGCCCTAGGACGGGGGGGCAATCCGGGGAGCTGTTTTTT; CDR3 protein: CASSPRTGGQSGELFF
V gene: TRBV2; J gene: TRBJ1-2; D gene: TRBD1; clone size: -; CDR3 DNA: TGTGCCAGCAGCGCGACAGGGTCAAACTATGGCTACACCTTC; CDR3 protein: CASSATGSNYGYTF
V gene: TRBV19; J gene: TRBJ1-1; D gene: -; clone size: few; CDR3 DNA: TGTGCCAGTAGTGGACACGTGAACACTGAAGCTTTCTTT; CDR3 protein: CASSGHVNTEAFF
V gene: TRBV11-2; J gene: TRBJ1-1; D gene: -; clone size: -; CDR3 DNA: TGTGCCAGCAGCTTAGGCGGTGGAGCTTTCTTT; CDR3 protein: CASSLGGGAFF
V gene: TRBV5-1; J gene: TRBJ1-4; D gene: TRBD1; clone size: -; CDR3 DNA: TGCGCCAGCAGCTCGCAGGACAGGGAAAAACTGTTTTTT; CDR3 protein: CASSSQDREKLFF
V gene: TRBV27; J gene: TRBJ2-2; D gene: -; clone size: -; CDR3 DNA: TGTGCCAGCAGTTCAACAGGTTACACCGGGGAGCTGTTTTTT; CDR3 protein: CASSSTGYTGELFF
V gene: TRBV30; J gene: TRBJ1-3; D gene: -; clone size: once; CDR3 DNA: TGTGCCTGGAGCCCGCCGGACTGGCGCTCTGGAAACACCATATATTTT; CDR3 protein: CAWSPPDWRSGNTIYF
V gene: TRBV15; J gene: TRBJ1-6; D gene: TRBD1; clone size: -; CDR3 DNA: TGTGCCACCAGCAGAGGACAGGGGTTTGGTTCACCCCTCCACTTT; CDR3 protein: CATSRGQGFGSPLHF
V gene: TRBV21-1; J gene: TRBJ2-1; D gene: -; clone size: -; CDR3 DNA: TGTGCCAGCAACAGGGGGCTGGGTGAGCAGTTCTTC; CDR3 protein: CASNRGLGEQFF
V gene: TRBV5-1; J gene: TRBJ1-4; D gene: TRBD1; clone size: -; CDR3 DNA: TGCGCCAGCAGCTTGGGACAGGGCGGAAAACTGTTTTTT; CDR3 protein: CASSLGQGGKLFF
V gene: TRBV6-5; J gene: TRBJ1-5; D gene: TRBD1; clone size: -; CDR3 DNA: TGTGCCAGCAGCTCCGACAGGGATTTGCAGCCCCAGCATTTT; CDR3 protein: CASSSDRDLQPQHF
V gene: TRBV7-2; J gene: TRBJ1-2; D gene: -; clone size: once; CDR3 DNA: TGTGCCAGCAGCTCCTACGGGACACTCTATGGCTACACCTTC; CDR3 protein: CASSSYGTLYGYTF
V gene: TRBV5-1; J gene: TRBJ1-1; D gene: -; clone size: -; CDR3 DNA: TGCGCCAGCAGCACCTCCGGGTCGCACACTGAAGCTTTCTTT; CDR3 protein: CASSTSGSHTEAFF
V gene: TRBV5-6; J gene: TRBJ2-3; D gene: TRBD2; clone size: -; CDR3 DNA: TGTGCCAGCAGCTACCCGGGAGGAGCGGGAGTGTCAGATACGCAGTATTTT; CDR3 protein: CASSYPGGAGVSDTQYF
V gene: TRBV4-2; J gene: TRBJ1-2; D gene: -; clone size: -; CDR3 DNA: TGTGCCAGCAGCCAATCCCGGTTGGAGCCACGGGGCTACACCTTC; CDR3 protein: CASSQSRLEPRGYTF
V gene: TRBV27; J gene: TRBJ2-7; D gene: TRBD2; clone size: -; CDR3 DNA: TGTGCCAGCAGTTTAACCCGACTAGCTGGAGAGCAGTACTTC; CDR3 protein: CASSLTRLAGEQYF
V gene: TRBV6-5; J gene: TRBJ2-2; D gene: -; clone size: once; CDR3 DNA: TGTGCCAGCAGTTCAGGGATCGCCGGGGAGCTGTTTTTT; CDR3 protein: CASSSGIAGELFF
V gene: TRBV5-6; J gene: TRBJ1-2; D gene: -; clone size: -; CDR3 DNA: TGTGCCAGCAGCAGGACACACCCGACGACTACCTTC; CDR3 protein: CASSRTHPTTTF
V gene: TRBV19; J gene: TRBJ1-2; D gene: TRBD1; clone size: -; CDR3 DNA: TGTGCCACCGCTCCGTTGACAGGGGGATTTGGCTACACCTTC; CDR3 protein: CATAPLTGGFGYTF
V gene: TRBV5-1; J gene: TRBJ2-3; D gene: TRBD2; clone size: -; CDR3 DNA: TGCGCCAGCAGCTTGGTCCTAGCGGGAGGGGCAGATACGCAGTATTTT; CDR3 protein: CASSLVLAGGADTQYF
V gene: TRBV7-2; J gene: TRBJ1-5; D gene: -; clone size: -; CDR3 DNA: TGTGCCAGCAGCTCCACCCAGGATACCTATCAGCCCCAGCATTTT; CDR3 protein: CASSSTQDTYQPQHF
V gene: TRBV6-1; J gene: TRBJ2-3; D gene: TRBD1; clone size: -; CDR3 DNA: TGTGCCAGCACCAAGACAGGGGAGCTATGGCATACGCAGTATTTT; CDR3 protein: CASTKTGELWHTQYF
V gene: TRBV6-1; J gene: TRBJ2-3; D gene: -; clone size: -; CDR3 DNA: TGTGCCAGCGAATCGGGGGGCCGTAACACAGATACGCAGTATTTT; CDR3 protein: CASESGGRNTDTQYF
V gene: TRBV5-1; J gene: TRBJ2-5; D gene: TRBD2; clone size: -; CDR3 DNA: TGCGCCAGCAGCTCTAGCGGGGGTTCTGTCCAAGAGACCCAGTACTTC; CDR3 protein: CASSSSGGSVQETQYF
V gene: TRBV10-1; J gene: TRBJ1-2; D gene: TRBD1; clone size: -; CDR3 DNA: TGCGCCAGCAGACCCGTCGACAGGGTTTCTGGCTACACCTTC; CDR3 protein: CASRPVDRVSGYTF
V gene: TRBV5-1; J gene: TRBJ2-3; D gene: -; clone size: few; CDR3 DNA: TGCGCCAGCAGCGACTACAGCCCTAGCACAGATACGCAGTATTTT; CDR3 protein: CASSDYSPSTDTQYF
V gene: TRBV30; J gene: TRBJ2-5; D gene: TRBD2; clone size: once; CDR3 DNA: TGTGCCTGGGGCCTGGCTAGCGGGGGATTGGCCCAGTACTTC; CDR3 protein: CAWGLASGGLAQYF
V gene: TRBV14; J gene: TRBJ2-1; D gene: TRBD2; clone size: -; CDR3 DNA: TGTGCCAGCAGCCTGGGACTAGCGGGACCGTACAATGAGCAGTTCTTC; CDR3 protein: CASSLGLAGPYNEQFF
V gene: TRBV6-1; J gene: TRBJ2-7; D gene: -; clone size: -; CDR3 DNA: TGTGCCAGCAGTCCGGGGATTTACGAGCAGTACTTC; CDR3 protein: CASSPGIYEQYF
V gene: TRBV21-1; J gene: TRBJ1-2; D gene: -; clone size: -; CDR3 DNA: TGTGCCAGCAGCAAAGCCCGCGGGCACCCTGACCCCCATGGCTACACCTTC; CDR3 protein: CASSKARGHPDPHGYTF
V gene: TRBV5-6; J gene: TRBJ1-1; D gene: -; clone size: -; CDR3 DNA: TGTGCCAGCAGCCTCCTAGGGACACAGAACACTGAAGCTTTCTTT; CDR3 protein: CASSLLGTQNTEAFF
V gene: TRBV11-2; J gene: TRBJ1-1; D gene: -; clone size: -; CDR3 DNA: TGTGCCAGCAGCTTGGAGGGGGGGGTGAACACTGAAGCTTTCTTT; CDR3 protein: CASSLEGGVNTEAFF
V gene: TRBV14; J gene: TRBJ2-1; D gene: TRBD2; clone size: -; CDR3 DNA: TGTGCCAGCAGCCAACTCCTAGCGGGAATTTCGAGTAGCAATGAGCAGTTCTTC; CDR3 protein: CASSQLLAGISSSNEQFF
V gene: TRBV7-9; J gene: TRBJ1-3; D gene: TRBD1; clone size: -; CDR3 DNA: TGTGCCAGCAGCTTAGGAGGCCACAGGGGGTACGGAAACACCATATATTTT; CDR3 protein: CASSLGGHRGYGNTIYF
V gene: TRBV7-9; J gene: TRBJ2-2; D gene: TRBD2; clone size: once; CDR3 DNA: TGTGCCAGCAGCTTGGGGCCGCGGGGGGGACTTATCACCGGGGAGCTGTTTTTT; CDR3 protein: CASSLGPRGGLITGELFF
V gene: TRBV25-1; J gene: TRBJ2-5; D gene: TRBD1; clone size: -; CDR3 DNA: TGTGCCAGCAGCAGACAGGGGGCGGCGGAGACCCAGTACTTC; CDR3 protein: CASSRQGAAETQYF
V gene: TRBV7-9; J gene: TRBJ1-2; D gene: TRBD1; clone size: once; CDR3 DNA: TGTGCCAGCAGCGAAACAAAGGGGGCGGGAGGTGGCTACACCTTC; CDR3 protein: CASSETKGAGGGYTF